This T cell receptor beta chain originates from a study of somatic mutations in cytotoxic T cells in rheumatoid arthritis. Overall study context: A roughly 33 ml EDTA sample of patient blood was drawn right after diagnosis, before any treatment.

The germline V gene has CDR1 PRHDT and CDR2 FYEKMQ (reference sequence). The CDR3 covers 15 residues. V was pared by 4 bases and J by 0 bases, with 10 bases between. Produced via immunoSEQ multiplex PCR; TCRdb's table is partial and in-frame only. The sample contains tens of thousands of clones, approximately 80% of which appear only once. V usage is TRBV13 and J usage is TRBJ1-5; D gene uncertain. This sequence originates from an adult with rheumatoid arthritis. Sequencing was carried out using CD8+ T cells sorted from blood. This chain's CDR3 is CASSSTEHSNQPQHF. The CDR3 DNA reads TGTGCCAGCAGCTCTACAGAACATAGCAATCAGCCCCAGCATTTT. Variable domain in full (rest from reference TRBV13 and TRBJ1-5): AAGVIQSPRHLIKEKRETATLKCYPIPRHDTVYWYQQGPGQDPQFLISFYEKMQSDKGSIPDRFSAQQFSDYHSELNMSSLELGDSALYFCASSSTEHSNQPQHFGDGTRLSIL.